This T cell receptor beta chain was documented in a study of glioma-infiltrating T cells. This clonotype was detected many times. The CDR3 extends over 13 amino acids. Trimming stripped 8 bases from V and 4 bases from J, with 14 bases between. Germline-derived CDR1 and CDR2 are WNHNN and SYGVQD (reference sequence). The iRepertoire nested amplicon-rescue multiplex PCR amplified TCR alpha and beta CDR3s from RNA. Tissue mRNA or PBMC total RNA, about 95-450 ng, went into one-step reverse transcription and amplification. TCRdb re-analysed the multiplex PCR reads in MiXCR, keeping a single row per CDR3 protein. The top ten clones hold over 5.5% of a sample with over 70,000 distinct CDR3 sequences, 20% to 25% of them seen once.

This TCR derives from a human donor with low-grade glioma or glioblastoma, undergoing nonglioma brain surgery, or in good health (not recorded which). The sequenced sample consisted of glioma tissue, nonneoplastic brain tissue, or PBMCs (not recorded which). The V gene is TRBV10-1, the J gene TRBJ1-1; D is possibly TRBD1 (5 bases). The CDR3 region is CASRWDESTEAFF. CDR3 sequence (DNA): TGCGCCAGCCGATGGGACGAGAGCACTGAAGCTTTCTTT.